The text below deals with one T cell receptor beta chain. Its specificity is not known. TCRdb keeps only in-frame clones here, not all; method: immunoSEQ multiplex PCR. Of about 140,000 clones listed, just over 85% are singletons. This record belongs to a study of T cell responses to AZD1222 COVID-19 vaccine. Study-wide results and caveats: Every sample of the repertoires postdated the peak T cell response. The study reported that nearly half of spike-specific TCRs target unmutated variant regions. AZD1222 recipients seropositive at baseline numbered only six or seven. Donors skewed white British and female; clonal diversity was possibly underestimated.

The CDR3 is 19 residues long. The germline V gene has CDR1 GTSNPN and CDR2 SVGIG (reference sequence). Unmatched junction bases numbered 9, after V lost 0 bases and J lost 2 bases. Source: peripheral blood, taken on day 0 of AZD1222 vaccination. V gene TRBV30 combines with J gene TRBJ2-3, with 15 nucleotides matching TRBD2. The sequence came from an adult in good health. CDR3 in DNA: TGTGCCTGGAGTGTTGGACTAGCGGGAGGGCCTCGTTCCACAGATACGCAGTATTTT. This translates into CAWSVGLAGGPRSTDTQYF.